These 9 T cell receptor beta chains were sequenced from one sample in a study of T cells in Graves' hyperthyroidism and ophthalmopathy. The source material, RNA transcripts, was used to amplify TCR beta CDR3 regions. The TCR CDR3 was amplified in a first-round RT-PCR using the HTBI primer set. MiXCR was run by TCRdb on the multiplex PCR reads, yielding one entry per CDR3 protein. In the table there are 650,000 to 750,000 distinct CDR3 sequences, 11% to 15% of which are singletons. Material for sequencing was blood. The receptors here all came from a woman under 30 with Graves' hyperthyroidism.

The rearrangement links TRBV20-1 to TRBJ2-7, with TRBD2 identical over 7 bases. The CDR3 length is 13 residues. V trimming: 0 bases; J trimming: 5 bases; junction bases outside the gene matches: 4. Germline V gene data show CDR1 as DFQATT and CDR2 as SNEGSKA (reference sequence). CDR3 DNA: TGCAGTGCTAGAGAGGGACGGGAGGACGAGCAGTACTTC. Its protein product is CSAREGREDEQYF.

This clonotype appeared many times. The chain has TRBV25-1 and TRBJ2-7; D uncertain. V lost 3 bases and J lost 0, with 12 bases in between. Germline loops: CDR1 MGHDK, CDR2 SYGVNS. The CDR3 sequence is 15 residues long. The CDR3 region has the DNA TGTGCCAGCAGTGACGGCGGAAAGAGCTCCTACGAGCAGTACTTC. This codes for CASSDGGKSSYEQYF.

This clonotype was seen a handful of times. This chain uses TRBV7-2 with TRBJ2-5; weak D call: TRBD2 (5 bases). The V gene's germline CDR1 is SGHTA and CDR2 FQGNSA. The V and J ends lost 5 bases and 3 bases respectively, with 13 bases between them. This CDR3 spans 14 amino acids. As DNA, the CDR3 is TGTGCCAGCAGCCCCCGTCGGGGAGAAGAGACCCAGTACTTC. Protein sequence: CASSPRRGEETQYF.

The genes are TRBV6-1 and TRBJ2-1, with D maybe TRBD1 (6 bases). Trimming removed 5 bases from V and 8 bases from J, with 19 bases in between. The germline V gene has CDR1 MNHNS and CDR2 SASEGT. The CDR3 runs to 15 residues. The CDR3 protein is CASSTVPGQGYEQFF. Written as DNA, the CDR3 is TGTGCCAGCAGTACCGTCCCGGGACAAGGGTATGAGCAGTTCTTC.

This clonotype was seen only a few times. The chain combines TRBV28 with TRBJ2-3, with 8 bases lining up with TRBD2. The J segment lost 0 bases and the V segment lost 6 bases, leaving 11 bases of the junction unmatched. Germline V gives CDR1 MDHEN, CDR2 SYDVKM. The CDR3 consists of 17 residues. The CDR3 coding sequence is TGTGCCAGCAGACCCGAAAGCGGGAGCCTCAGCACAGATACGCAGTATTTT. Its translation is CASRPESGSLSTDTQYF.

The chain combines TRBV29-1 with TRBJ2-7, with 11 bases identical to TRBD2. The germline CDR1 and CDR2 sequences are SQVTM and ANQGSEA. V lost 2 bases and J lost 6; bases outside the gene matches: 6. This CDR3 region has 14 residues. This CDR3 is CSVETSGSRVEQYF. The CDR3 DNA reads TGCAGCGTTGAAACTAGCGGGAGCAGGGTCGAGCAGTACTTC.

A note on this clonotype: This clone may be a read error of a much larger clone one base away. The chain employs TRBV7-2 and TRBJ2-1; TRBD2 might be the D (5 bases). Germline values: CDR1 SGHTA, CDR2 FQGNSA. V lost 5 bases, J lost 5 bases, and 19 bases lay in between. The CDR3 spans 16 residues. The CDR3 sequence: CASSRLTGIGNNEQFF. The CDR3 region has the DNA TGTGCCAGCAGCCGTCTCACCGGGATAGGGAACAATGAGCAGTTCTTC.

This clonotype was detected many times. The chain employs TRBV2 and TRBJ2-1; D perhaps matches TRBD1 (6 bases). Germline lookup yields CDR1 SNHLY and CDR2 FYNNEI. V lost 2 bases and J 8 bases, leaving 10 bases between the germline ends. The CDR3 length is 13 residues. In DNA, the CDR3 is TGTGCCAGCAGTGAACCAGGGGACGATGAGCAGTTCTTC. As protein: CASSEPGDDEQFF.

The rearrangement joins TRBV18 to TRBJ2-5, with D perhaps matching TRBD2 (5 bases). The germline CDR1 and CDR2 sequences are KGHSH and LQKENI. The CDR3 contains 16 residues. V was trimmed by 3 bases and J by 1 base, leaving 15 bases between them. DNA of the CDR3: TGTGCCAGCTCACCCTCCCTTCCTAGCCTCCAAGAGACCCAGTACTTC. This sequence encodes CASSPSLPSLQETQYF.